This TCR beta chain was recorded in a study of cytomegalovirus exposure and HLA in healthy donors. The data were produced by immunoSEQ multiplex PCR, yet TCRdb's version contains in-frame clones alone and is incomplete. The data hold around 80,000 clones, with 95% observed a single time. The germline V gene encodes CDR1 LGHNA and CDR2 YSLEER. CDR3 length: 17 residues. J gave up 2 bases and V 0 bases, and 6 bases lay outside the gene matches. The donors were members of the validation cohort, which comprised about 120 subjects and was separate from the first cohort of 600 to 800 subjects. Material: PBMCs. The receptor was derived from a woman aged 18-29 years in good health and CMV-seronegative. The chain joins TRBV4-3 to TRBJ2-1, with TRBD2 matching over 8 bases. DNA of the CDR3: TGCGCCAGCAGCCAAGATGCCCAGCGGGGGACCTACAATGAGCAGTTCTTC. This codes for CASSQDAQRGTYNEQFF.